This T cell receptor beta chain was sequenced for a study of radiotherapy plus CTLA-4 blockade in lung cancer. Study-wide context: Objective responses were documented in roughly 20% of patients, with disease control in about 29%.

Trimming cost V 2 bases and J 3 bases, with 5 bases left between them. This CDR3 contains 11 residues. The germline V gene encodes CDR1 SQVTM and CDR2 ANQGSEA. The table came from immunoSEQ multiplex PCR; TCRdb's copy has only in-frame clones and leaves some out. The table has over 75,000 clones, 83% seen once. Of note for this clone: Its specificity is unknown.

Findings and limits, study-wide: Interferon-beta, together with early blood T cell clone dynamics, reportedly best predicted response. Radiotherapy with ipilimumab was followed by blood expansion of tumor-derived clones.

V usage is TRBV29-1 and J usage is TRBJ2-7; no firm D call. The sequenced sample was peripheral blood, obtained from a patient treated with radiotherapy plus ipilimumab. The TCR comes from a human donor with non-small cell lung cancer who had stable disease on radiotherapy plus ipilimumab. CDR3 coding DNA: TGCAGCGTTGAACTTGACTACGAGCAGTACTTC. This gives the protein CSVELDYEQYF.